This T cell receptor (beta chain) was obtained from a study of T cells in Graves' hyperthyroidism and ophthalmopathy. Diagnosis relied on clinical symptoms, serum thyroxine and TRAb, thyroid ultrasound and orbital computed tomography. The PBMCs were taken from roughly 9.3 ml of fresh peripheral blood. V was pared by 4 bases and J by 9 bases, with 13 bases between. The CDR3 extends over 13 amino acids. In germline, CDR1 is MGHRA, CDR2 YSYEKL. Amplification of TCR beta CDR3 regions used RNA as the template. The HTBI primer set was used in a first-round RT-PCR of the TCR CDR3. MiXCR was run by TCRdb on the multiplex PCR reads, yielding one entry per CDR3 protein. The sample contains about 300,000 distinct CDR3 sequences, 25% to 30% of which appear only once.

This TCR came from a man aged 40-50 years with Graves' hyperthyroidism that later progressed to Graves' ophthalmopathy. The rearrangement links TRBV4-1 to TRBJ1-5, with a weak D call TRBD1 (6 bases). Sequences were obtained from blood. The chain's CDR3 is CASSLIQGGPQHF. CDR3 DNA: TGCGCCAGCAGCCTAATACAGGGCGGGCCCCAGCATTTT.